This T cell receptor beta chain emerged from a study of long-term antiretroviral therapy in people with HIV (dated by TCRdb to the early 2020s). In terms of the full investigation: The earliest samples were collected about a decade before the 2015 WHO recommendation for immediate ART, when ART was typically delayed until CD4 counts fell. This retrospective serial study examined whether starting ART and sustained HIV suppression were associated with changes in the composition and diversity of the TRB repertoire in peripheral blood. A total of 192 cryopreserved PBMC samples were contributed to the cohort by 30 adults with confirmed HIV infection, with samples collected serially over a mean of approximately six years (range 1-12). About 35% of the 30 participants with HIV were female. No cross-contamination during QIAcube processing was shown when test extractions of a monoclonal T-cell line were performed alongside 25 to 35 polyclonal samples. Broader findings and caveats from the paper: At every time point, the repertoire was dominated by expanded TRB clones first identified before ART initiation, although this dominance fluctuated and, in many PLHIV, declined after ART. CDR3 length ranges in HIV repertoires were narrower than in controls, and network structure suggested an antigen-experienced repertoire with only a slight naive shift after ART. The samples span the years 2004 to 2017, and the ART regimens used at that time may not be as effective as current regimens. Because pre-ART samples had limited cell numbers, unsorted PBMC were profiled rather than sorted CD4+ and CD8+ T cells. Because PBMC availability was limited, only the TCR beta chain was sequenced, with no alpha chain pairing. A significant increase in TRB diversity was found to be associated with ART initiation, although TRB diversity was observed to remain significantly below that of transplant donor controls even after long-term ART. No data were available on ART adherence, viral resistance or therapy changes, limiting inferences about post-ART repertoire changes.

Participants were included only if at least one PBMC sample before ART initiation and at least two post-ART samples were available. Every participant with HIV received treatment in the United States of America. Before DNA extraction, cryopreserved samples of about 0.95-10 million PBMC were thawed and then washed. At the time of the earliest PBMC sample for each participant with HIV, ages ranged from roughly 20 to 60 years. Each participant contributed PBMC samples from 1-4 timepoints before ART initiation and 2-8 timepoints after ART initiation, with a median of 7 samples. For every participant, serial HIV viral load, CD4+ T-cell count, ART history and demographic data were obtained. Using a Qiagen kit on a QIAcube, genomic DNA was extracted from unsorted PBMC, with samples processed in batches of 12. The cysteine opens and the phenylalanine closes a CDR3 of 12 amino acids. Only the CDR3 portion is preserved as DNA: 36 bases, with reading frame beginning at the first base. From the germline V gene, CDR1 is MDHEN and CDR2 is SYDVKM. Deletion took 5 bases off V and 3 bases off J, with a span of 8 bases between the germline ends.

The immunoSEQ hsTCRB v3.0 assay was used at survey level resolution for TRB variable region sequencing. The target sequencing depth for TRB was about 40,000-55,000 T-cell genomes per sample. Pooled TRB libraries were sequenced on an Illumina MiSeq with a v3 150-cycle kit. In the paper's pipeline: Analysis of repertoires was carried out in R inside a reproducible Nextflow workflow spanning QC, data transformation and analysis. LymphoSeq2, an R package for exploring AIRR-Seq data, was used to implement custom analyses. A few samples that yielded fewer than 5000 total TRB sequences were excluded, so that under 200 HIV repertoires were analyzed. Among the 180 to 200 HIV repertoires that were kept, some 60 were collected before ART initiation and roughly 130 were collected after ART initiation. Repertoires were downsampled to 5000 TRB nucleotide sequences, and summary statistics were averaged over 100 downsampling iterations. TRB sequences were retained for analysis only if CDR3 regions of at least seven amino acids were present. Diversity was assessed using a clonality score derived from Shannon entropy and using the Gini coefficient. In repertoire networks, the top 5000 CDR3 amino acid sequences were linked whenever an edit distance of one separated two sequences. GLIPH2 predicted antigen specificity groups and MHC restriction for TRB CDR3 amino acid sequences. Known CMV, EBV, HIV or tissue antigen associations were flagged by matching CDR3 amino acid sequences against VDJdb and McPAS-TCR. Pre-ART, post-ART and control groups were compared with Wilcoxon signed-rank tests and Holm-Bonferroni correction. TCRdb took this table from immuneACCESS and kept in-frame rearrangements with V and J called. Such tables lack part of the clones; where checked against another copy, unresolved V genes explain under half of the gap, and the rest is unexplained. V, J and clone size are those of that table, while D and trimming were read from the DNA. Across this sample there are under 25,000 clones, with roughly 90% seen only once. The top ten hold around 6.4% of the sample.

This clone was found once. Its target antigen remains unknown. No base qualities exist here, and no much larger clone lies one base off it. This receptor chain uses TRBV28 and TRBJ2-7; the D segment could be TRBD1, given 6 matching bases. The sequences come from unsorted PBMCs, collected 0.6 years after starting antiretroviral therapy. This clonotype originated in a man in his sixties with HIV. The CDR3 corresponds to CASSGTLYEQYF. The DNA reads TGTGCCAGCAGTGGGACACTCTACGAGCAGTACTTC.